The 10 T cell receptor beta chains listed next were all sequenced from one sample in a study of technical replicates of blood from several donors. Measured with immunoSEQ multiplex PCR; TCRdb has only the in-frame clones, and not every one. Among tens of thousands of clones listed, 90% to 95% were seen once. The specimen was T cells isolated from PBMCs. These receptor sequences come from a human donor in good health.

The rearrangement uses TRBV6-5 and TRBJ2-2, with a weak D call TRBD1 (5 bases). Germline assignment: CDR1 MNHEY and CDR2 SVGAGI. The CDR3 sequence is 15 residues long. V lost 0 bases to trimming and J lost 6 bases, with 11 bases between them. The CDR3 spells CASSYSQGLAGELFF. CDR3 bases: TGTGCCAGCAGTTACTCCCAGGGCTTGGCCGGGGAGCTGTTTTTT.

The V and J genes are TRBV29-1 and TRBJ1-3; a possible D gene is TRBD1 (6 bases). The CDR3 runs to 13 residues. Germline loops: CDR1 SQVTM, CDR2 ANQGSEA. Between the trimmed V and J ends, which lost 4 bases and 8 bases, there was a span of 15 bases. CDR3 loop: CSVGGPGGDTIYF. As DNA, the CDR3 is TGCAGCGTTGGGGGTCCGGGGGGCGACACCATATATTTT.

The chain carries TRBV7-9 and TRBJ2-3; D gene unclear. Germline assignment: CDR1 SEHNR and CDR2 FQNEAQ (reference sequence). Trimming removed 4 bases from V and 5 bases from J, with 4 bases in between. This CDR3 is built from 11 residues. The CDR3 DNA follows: TGTGCCAGCAGCTCCATAGATACGCAGTATTTT. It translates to CASSSIDTQYF.

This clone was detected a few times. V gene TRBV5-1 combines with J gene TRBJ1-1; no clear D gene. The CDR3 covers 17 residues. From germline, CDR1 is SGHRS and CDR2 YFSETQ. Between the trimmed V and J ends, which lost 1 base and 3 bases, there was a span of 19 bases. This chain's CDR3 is CASSLQVGRFRDTEAFF. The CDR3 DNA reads TGCGCCAGCAGCTTGCAGGTCGGGAGGTTCCGGGACACTGAAGCTTTCTTT.

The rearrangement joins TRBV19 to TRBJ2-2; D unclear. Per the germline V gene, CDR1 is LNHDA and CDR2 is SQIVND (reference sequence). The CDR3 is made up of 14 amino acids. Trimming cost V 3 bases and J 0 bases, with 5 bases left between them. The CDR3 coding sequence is TGTGCCAGTAGTATGGGCACGAACACCGGGGAGCTGTTTTTT. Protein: CASSMGTNTGELFF.

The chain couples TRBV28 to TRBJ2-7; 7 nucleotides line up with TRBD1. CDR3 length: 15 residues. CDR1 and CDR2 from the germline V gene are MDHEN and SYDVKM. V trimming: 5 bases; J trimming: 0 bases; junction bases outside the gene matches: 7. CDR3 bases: TGTGCCAGCAGTCCCCAAGACAGGGACTCCTACGAGCAGTACTTC. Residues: CASSPQDRDSYEQYF.

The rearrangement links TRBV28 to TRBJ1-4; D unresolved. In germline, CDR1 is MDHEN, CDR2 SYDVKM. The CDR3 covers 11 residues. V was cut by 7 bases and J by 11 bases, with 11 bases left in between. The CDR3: CASTTTGKLFF. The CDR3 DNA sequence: TGTGCCAGCACCACGACGGGGAAACTGTTTTTT. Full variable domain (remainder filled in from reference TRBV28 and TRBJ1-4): DVKVTQSSRYLVKRTGEKVFLECVQDMDHENMFWYRQDPGLGLRLIYFSYDVKMKEKGDIPEGYSVSREKKERFSLILESASTNQTSMYLCASTTTGKLFFGSGTQLSVL.

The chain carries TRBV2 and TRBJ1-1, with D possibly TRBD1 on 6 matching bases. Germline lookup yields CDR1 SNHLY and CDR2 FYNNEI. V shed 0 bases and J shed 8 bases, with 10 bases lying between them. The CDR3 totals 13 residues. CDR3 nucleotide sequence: TGTGCCAGCAGTGAAGCGGGTGGGGGCGAAGCTTTCTTT. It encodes CASSEAGGGEAFF.

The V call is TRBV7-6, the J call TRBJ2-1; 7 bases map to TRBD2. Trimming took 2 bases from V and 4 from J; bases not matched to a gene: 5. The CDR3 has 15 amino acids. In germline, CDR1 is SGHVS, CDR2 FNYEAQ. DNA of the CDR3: TGTGCCAGCAGCTTAATCAGCGGGGCGTACAATGAGCAGTTCTTC. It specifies CASSLISGAYNEQFF.

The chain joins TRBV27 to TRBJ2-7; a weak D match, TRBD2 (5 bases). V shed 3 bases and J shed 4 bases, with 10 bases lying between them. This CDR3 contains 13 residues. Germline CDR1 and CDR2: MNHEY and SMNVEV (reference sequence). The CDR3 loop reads CASSLRVYYEQYF. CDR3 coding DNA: TGTGCCAGCAGTTTGCGGGTCTATTACGAGCAGTACTTC.